The text below deals with one T cell receptor beta chain. These data come from a study of blood T cell repertoires in COVID-19. As processed by the authors: Amplified reference gene primers provided the basis for estimating nucleated cell counts. Profiled with immunoSEQ multiplex PCR; TCRdb holds only in-frame clones, not every one. V and J calls and clone size follow that table, whereas D and trimming were derived from the DNA. The sample shows about 240,000 clones, more than 70% of them seen only once. Germline trimming cut 4 bases from V and 3 bases from J; bases unmatched to any gene: 4. CDR1 SGHKS and CDR2 YYEKEE come from the germline V gene (reference sequence). The CDR3 spans 14 residues.

The clonotype comes from an elderly man with acute or convalescent COVID-19. Material: peripheral blood. V is TRBV5-5 and J is TRBJ2-1, with 7 positions matching TRBD1. In nucleotides, the CDR3 is TGTGCCAGCAGCCCCGGGACAGTCTACAATGAGCAGTTCTTC. Its protein product is CASSPGTVYNEQFF.